These T cell receptor beta chains were read from a single sample in a study of early T cells in non-severe SARS-CoV-2 infection. TCRdb recomputed calls from the 5' RACE reads with MiXCR, one row per CDR3 protein. The data show some 45,000 distinct CDR3 sequences, around 9.6% seen once. Specimen: whole blood, collected at baseline. The receptors derive from an adult who was a healthcare worker with PCR-confirmed SARS-CoV-2 infection or an uninfected control (not recorded which). Both conserved end residues are part of each CDR3. Fields, in order: D gene, clone size, J gene, V gene, CDR3 protein, CDR3 DNA. The D gene is left open where the match is weak. Expanded clones are given a class, and other clones once, few, many or no size at all.

D: TRBD1
size: .
J: TRBJ1-2
V: TRBV12-3/TRBV12-4
CDR3: CASSPGGQGLYGYTF
DNA: TGTGCCAGCAGTCCTGGGGGACAGGGACTCTATGGCTACACCTTC

D: .
size: .
J: TRBJ2-5
V: TRBV7-2
CDR3: CASSLGLGAIAAQYF
DNA: TGTGCCAGCAGCTTAGGCCTCGGAGCGATTGCGGCCCAGTACTTC

D: .
size: many
J: TRBJ1-1
V: TRBV5-5
CDR3: CASSPRGMGLNTEAFF
DNA: TGTGCCAGCAGCCCGCGGGGGATGGGGTTGAACACTGAAGCTTTCTTT

D: TRBD1
size: few
J: TRBJ2-7
V: TRBV5-1
CDR3: CASSPPTGTNYEQYF
DNA: TGCGCCAGCAGCCCGCCGACAGGGACCAACTACGAGCAGTACTTC

D: .
size: few
J: TRBJ1-5
V: TRBV27
CDR3: CASSPLLSNQPQHF
DNA: TGTGCCAGCAGTCCTCTTTTAAGCAATCAGCCCCAGCATTTT

D: .
size: .
J: TRBJ1-2
V: TRBV29-1
CDR3: CSVEDVRRRTVNYGYTF
DNA: TGCAGCGTTGAAGATGTTCGCAGGCGGACGGTTAACTATGGCTACACCTTC

D: .
size: many
J: TRBJ1-2
V: TRBV10-2
CDR3: CASSDGQHYGYTF
DNA: TGCGCCAGCAGTGACGGACAGCACTATGGCTACACCTTC

D: TRBD2
size: many
J: TRBJ2-1
V: TRBV18
CDR3: CASSPPGTSGSSYNEQFF
DNA: TGTGCCAGCTCACCGCCGGGGACTAGCGGCTCCTCCTACAATGAGCAGTTCTTC

D: .
size: many
J: TRBJ2-1
V: TRBV3-1
CDR3: CASSQDIQGWQFF
DNA: TGTGCCAGCAGCCAAGATATCCAGGGCTGGCAGTTCTTC

D: TRBD2
size: many
J: TRBJ2-7
V: TRBV19
CDR3: CASSKSGLAGGYEQYF
DNA: TGTGCCAGTAGTAAGTCGGGACTAGCGGGGGGCTACGAGCAGTACTTC

D: .
size: few
J: TRBJ2-5
V: TRBV20-1
CDR3: CSARRLGRSQETQYF
DNA: TGCAGTGCTAGACGTCTGGGCAGGAGCCAAGAGACCCAGTACTTC

D: TRBD1
size: many
J: TRBJ1-1
V: TRBV28
CDR3: CASSSHGTGVTEAFF
DNA: TGTGCCAGCAGTTCTCATGGGACAGGGGTTACTGAAGCTTTCTTT

D: TRBD1
size: many
J: TRBJ2-7
V: TRBV2
CDR3: CASNYGQGKYEQYF
DNA: TGTGCCAGCAACTACGGACAGGGGAAGTACGAGCAGTACTTC

D: TRBD1
size: few
J: TRBJ1-2
V: TRBV28
CDR3: CASSLSGTEIISGYTF
DNA: TGTGCCAGCAGTTTATCAGGGACAGAAATTATTTCTGGCTACACCTTC

D: TRBD2
size: many
J: TRBJ2-7
V: TRBV7-8
CDR3: CASSELAGGPYEQYF
DNA: TGTGCCAGCAGCGAACTAGCGGGAGGGCCCTACGAGCAGTACTTC

D: .
size: few
J: TRBJ1-1
V: TRBV5-6
CDR3: CASSLRQQGLIF
DNA: TGTGCCAGCAGCTTGAGACAGCAGGGGCTGATCTTT

D: .
size: .
J: TRBJ1-2
V: TRBV6-5
CDR3: CASSQGTRAMYGYTF
DNA: TGTGCCAGCAGCCAAGGTACCAGGGCGATGTATGGCTACACCTTC

D: .
size: few
J: TRBJ2-5
V: TRBV7-8
CDR3: CASSLRATDQETQYF
DNA: TGTGCCAGCAGCTTAAGGGCGACAGACCAAGAGACCCAGTACTTC

D: TRBD1
size: many
J: TRBJ2-3
V: TRBV5-1
CDR3: CASSPTGLVDTQYF
DNA: TGCGCCAGCAGCCCGACAGGGCTGGTAGATACGCAGTATTTT

D: TRBD2
size: many
J: TRBJ2-3
V: TRBV7-9
CDR3: CASGLAATDTQYF
DNA: TGTGCCAGCGGGCTAGCGGCCACAGATACGCAGTATTTT

D: .
size: .
J: TRBJ2-2
V: TRBV6-5
CDR3: CASRTPGQATGELFF
DNA: TGTGCCAGCAGAACTCCGGGACAAGCAACCGGGGAGCTGTTTTTT

D: .
size: many
J: TRBJ1-2
V: TRBV7-9
CDR3: CASSPGLASDTF
DNA: TGTGCCAGCAGCCCGGGACTCGCTTCCGACACCTTC

D: TRBD1
size: .
J: TRBJ1-2
V: TRBV20-1
CDR3: CSALTGINYGYTF
DNA: TGCAGTGCTTTGACAGGGATTAACTATGGCTACACCTTC

D: TRBD1
size: .
J: TRBJ2-7
V: TRBV6-5
CDR3: CASSYVHRGAYEQYF
DNA: TGTGCCAGCAGTTACGTTCACAGGGGAGCCTACGAGCAGTACTTC

D: .
size: few
J: TRBJ2-1
V: TRBV28
CDR3: CASSRLSNEQFF
DNA: TGTGCCAGCAGTCGCCTGTCCAATGAGCAGTTCTTC

D: .
size: many
J: TRBJ2-7
V: TRBV2
CDR3: CASSPRGPEQYF
DNA: TGTGCCAGCAGCCCGAGGGGACCCGAGCAGTACTTC

D: .
size: .
J: TRBJ2-1
V: TRBV11-1
CDR3: CASSPSRYNEQFF
DNA: TGTGCCAGCAGCCCCTCCAGATACAATGAGCAGTTCTTC

D: .
size: many
J: TRBJ2-1
V: TRBV2
CDR3: CASSPMINEQFF
DNA: TGTGCCAGCTCGCCAATGATAAATGAGCAGTTCTTC

D: TRBD1
size: .
J: TRBJ2-4
V: TRBV5-1
CDR3: CASSSGTGIKNIQYF
DNA: TGCGCCAGCAGCTCCGGGACAGGGATCAAGAACATTCAGTACTTC

D: .
size: many
J: TRBJ1-1
V: TRBV4-1
CDR3: CASSRLPGEEAFF
DNA: TGCGCCAGCAGCCGACTTCCGGGAGAAGAAGCTTTCTTT

D: TRBD2
size: many
J: TRBJ2-2
V: TRBV14
CDR3: CASSYGHLTSGDTGELFF
DNA: TGTGCCAGCAGTTACGGACACCTCACTAGCGGGGACACCGGGGAGCTGTTTTTT

D: .
size: many
J: TRBJ2-1
V: TRBV12-3/TRBV12-4
CDR3: CASSLSPPGRNEQFF
DNA: TGTGCCAGCAGTTTATCCCCCCCTGGCCGCAATGAGCAGTTCTTC